This T cell receptor (beta chain) was retrieved from a study of CD8 T cells in Susac syndrome (dated by TCRdb to the late 2010s). General notes on the study: Whether CD8+ T cell activation and differentiation in Susac syndrome was antigen driven was tested using repertoire sequencing.

Peripheral blood CD8+ and CD4+ T cells from healthy donors, Susac syndrome patients and multiple sclerosis patients were profiled using high-throughput TCR beta sequencing. Healthy donors were age- and sex-matched controls. Bulk CD8+ and CD4+ T cells were purified by magnetic negative isolation, while CD8+ TEMRA cells were enriched using FACS. Blood was drawn into EDTA tubes, processed within 24 hours, and PBMCs were isolated by density gradient centrifugation. PBMCs intended for TCR sequencing were frozen in liquid nitrogen and were later thawed in a 37 degrees C water bath. Purity of sorted or isolated CD4+, CD8+ and CD8+ TEMRA cells was at least 90%. From its cysteine to its phenylalanine, the CDR3 spans 17 amino acids. Just CDR3 DNA is preserved here, 51 bases in frame from base 1. V has 1 base trimmed and J has 0 bases trimmed; junction bases matching no gene number 9. CDR1 and CDR2, per the germline V gene, are SGHRS and YFSETQ.

Remarks on this clonotype: Its antigen remains undetermined. Within one base of it there is no much larger clone, and no base qualities were kept.

RNA was extracted using the RNeasy kit, and about 0.45 to 1 ug of the RNA was reverse transcribed with random hexamers. The immunoSEQ multiplex PCR assay, covering 54 Vbeta and 13 Jbeta segments, was used to amplify TCR beta CDR3 regions. Bias from PCR amplification was corrected by using a synthetic template baseline for primer optimization and for computational correction. As for the original processing: Only productive sequences were kept, with reads annotated to V, D and J genes according to IMGT and analyzed in immunoSEQ Analyzer. To calculate clonality, Shannon entropy was normalized by log2 of the number of productive unique sequences and then subtracted from one. For each patient and control, public and private clones were evaluated among the 100 most prevalent clones. A clone was defined as Susac-specific if it was absent from the healthy and MS cohorts, from some 980 published viral clones and from other ImmuneACCESS disease sequences. TCRdb itself trimmed the public reads at Q25 with fastp, ran MiXCR and retained productive beta chains. For every CDR3 protein sequence, its rows merge into one entry that carries the most common genes and DNA. V and J calls and clone size were set by TCRdb, not the authors. The table for this sample lists some 180,000 distinct CDR3 sequences; over 85% of them were counted only once. The ten largest clones add up to 0.1% of the sample.

On the study overall, not on this receptor specifically: The study acknowledged that relatively few individuals were included in the TCR sequencing and HLA analysis.

Recombination joined TRBV5-1 with TRBJ2-7, with 8 bases matching TRBD2. The sequencing input was CD4+ T cells from PBMCs. The receptor was derived from a human donor in good health. The CDR3 protein: CASSLRTPGTSSYEQYF. The base sequence is TGCGCCAGCAGCTTGCGAACTCCCGGGACTAGCTCCTACGAGCAGTACTTC.